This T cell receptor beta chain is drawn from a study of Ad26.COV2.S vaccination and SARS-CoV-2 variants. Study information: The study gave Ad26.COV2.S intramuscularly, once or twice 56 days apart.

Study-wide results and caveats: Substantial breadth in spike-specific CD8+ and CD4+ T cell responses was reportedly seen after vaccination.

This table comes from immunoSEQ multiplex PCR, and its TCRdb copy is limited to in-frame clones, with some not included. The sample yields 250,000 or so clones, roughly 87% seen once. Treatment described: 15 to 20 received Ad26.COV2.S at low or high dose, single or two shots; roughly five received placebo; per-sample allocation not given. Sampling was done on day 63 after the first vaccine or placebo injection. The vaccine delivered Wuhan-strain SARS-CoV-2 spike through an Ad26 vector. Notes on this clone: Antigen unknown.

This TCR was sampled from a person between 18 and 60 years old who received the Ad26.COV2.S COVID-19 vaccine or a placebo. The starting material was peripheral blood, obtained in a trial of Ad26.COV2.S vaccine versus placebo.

The CDR3 loop is CAWIRRTMDDGYTF. The CDR3 nucleotides are TGTGCCTGGATTCGGAGAACTATGGATGATGGCTACACCTTC. This chain links TRBV30 with TRBJ1-2; unclear D gene. Trimming took 4 bases from V and 6 from J, leaving 18 bases between them. There are 14 residues in the CDR3. From germline, CDR1 is GTSNPN and CDR2 SVGIG (reference sequence).